These 13 T cell receptor beta chains originate from one sample sequenced in a study of untreated major depressive disorder. Sequencing used immunoSEQ multiplex PCR; TCRdb keeps in-frame clones, though not all of them. The sample has 20,000 to 25,000 clones, 85% to 95% seen once; the top ten hold 0.25% to 0.35%. The sample was CD4+ T cells from PBMCs. These TCRs come from a man aged 25-40 years in good health.

This chain connects TRBV6-5 to TRBJ1-1; D gene ambiguous. Germline values: CDR1 MNHEY, CDR2 SVGAGI. Trimming took off 4 bases at V and 0 bases at J, with 9 bases between the two ends. The CDR3 loop spans 14 amino acids. This CDR3 reads CASSFTPVNTEAFF. The DNA for the CDR3 is TGTGCCAGCAGTTTCACACCCGTGAACACTGAAGCTTTCTTT.

The rearrangement uses TRBV4-1 and TRBJ1-1, with 8 bases that match TRBD1. This CDR3 region has 15 residues. Looked up from germline, CDR1 is MGHRA and CDR2 is YSYEKL. Trimming cost V 4 bases and J 4 bases; bases outside gene matches: 8. The CDR3 DNA is TGCGCCAGCAGCCGACTACAGGGGGTGGGCACTGAAGCTTTCTTT. Amino acids: CASSRLQGVGTEAFF.

The chain uses TRBV2 and TRBJ1-1, with D tentatively TRBD1 (5 bases). Germline CDR1 reads SNHLY; CDR2 reads FYNNEI. The CDR3 length is 13 residues. V shed 6 bases and J shed 1 base, with 9 bases lying between them. The CDR3 protein is CASSSTANTEAFF. Written as DNA, the CDR3 is TGTGCCAGCAGCTCGACAGCGAACACTGAAGCTTTCTTT.

V gene TRBV5-1 combines with J gene TRBJ1-1, with unresolved D. V was pared by 5 bases and J by 1 base, with 12 bases between. Per the germline V gene, CDR1 is SGHRS and CDR2 is YFSETQ. The CDR3 covers 14 residues. CDR3 sequence (DNA): TGCGCCAGCAGGATTGATTGGGGGAACACTGAAGCTTTCTTT. Amino acids: CASRIDWGNTEAFF.

The chain joins TRBV27 to TRBJ1-4, with 7 bases lining up with TRBD1. The trim removed 4 bases at V and 3 bases at J, leaving 14 bases unmatched. Germline V CDR1 and CDR2: MNHEY, SMNVEV (reference sequence). This CDR3 spans 18 amino acids. CDR3 sequence: CASSSPARFRGPNEKLFF. As DNA, the CDR3 is TGTGCCAGCAGTTCCCCCGCCCGGTTTAGGGGGCCTAATGAAAAACTGTTTTTT.

The CDR3 DNA reads TGTGCCACCAGCAGCCACTCAATAGCTAACTATGGCTACACCTTC. The encoded protein is CATSSHSIANYGYTF. The rearrangement joins TRBV15 to TRBJ1-2, with D unresolved. This CDR3 has 15 residues. V was shortened by 3 bases and J by 0 bases, with 11 bases between the two germline ends. In germline, CDR1 is LNHNV, CDR2 YYDKDF (reference sequence).

The chain uses TRBV6-5 and TRBJ2-2, with 13 bases matching TRBD2. The CDR3 covers 15 residues. From germline, CDR1 is MNHEY and CDR2 SVGAGI. After removal of 5 bases from V and 7 bases from J, the junction contained 4 bases not matched to a gene. CDR3 amino acids: CASSGLAGVVGELFF. The CDR3 nucleotides read TGTGCCAGCAGTGGACTAGCGGGAGTAGTCGGGGAGCTGTTTTTT.

The V gene is TRBV5-4, the J gene TRBJ1-1, with D unclear. V was trimmed by 4 bases and J by 6 bases, leaving 16 bases between them. CDR1 and CDR2 from the germline V gene are SGHNT and YYREEE (reference sequence). The CDR3 length is 14 residues. The CDR3 loop is CASSRDGSPPEAFF. The CDR3 DNA reads TGTGCCAGCAGCCGAGACGGGAGCCCCCCTGAAGCTTTCTTT. Full variable domain (missing parts from reference TRBV5-4 and TRBJ1-1): ETGVTQSPTHLIKTRGQQVTLRCSSQSGHNTVSWYQQALGQGPQFIFQYYREEENGRGNFPPRFSGLQFPNYSSELNVNALELDDSALYLCASSRDGSPPEAFFGQGTRLTVV.

V gene TRBV18 combines with J gene TRBJ1-5; D is undetermined. Trimming removed 3 bases from V and 0 bases from J, with 21 bases in between. The CDR3 has 19 amino acids. Germline loops: CDR1 KGHSH, CDR2 LQKENI. The CDR3 region is CASSPGEERPLYSNQPQHF. In DNA form, the CDR3 reads TGTGCCAGCTCACCGGGAGAAGAAAGACCGCTTTATAGCAATCAGCCCCAGCATTTT.

This clone was detected once. The chain combines TRBV27 with TRBJ1-4; possibly TRBD1 for D (5 bases). V dropped 7 bases and J dropped 8 bases, with 11 bases sitting between them. The CDR3 is made up of 12 amino acids. The germline V gene has CDR1 MNHEY and CDR2 SMNVEV (reference sequence). In DNA form, the CDR3 reads TGTGCCAGCACGATTTGGGGCGAAAAACTGTTTTTT. Protein sequence: CASTIWGEKLFF.

The chain recombines TRBV30 with TRBJ2-7; TRBD1 aligns across 9 bases. CDR3 length equals 15 residues. V lost 3 bases, J lost 0 bases, and 6 bases stayed unmatched. CDR1 GTSNPN and CDR2 SVGIG come from the germline V gene (reference sequence). This CDR3 is CAWRVGQGFSYEQYF. Here the CDR3 DNA reads TGTGCCTGGAGGGTGGGACAGGGATTCTCCTACGAGCAGTACTTC.

This chain connects TRBV7-2 to TRBJ2-7, with D possibly being TRBD1 (6 bases). V lost 5 bases and J 0 bases, leaving 14 bases between the germline ends. The CDR3 is 15 amino acids. The germline V gene encodes CDR1 SGHTA and CDR2 FQGNSA. This CDR3 is CASSPQGLGSYEQYF. As DNA, the CDR3 is TGTGCCAGCAGCCCACAGGGTTTGGGCTCCTACGAGCAGTACTTC. Variable domain in full (rest from reference TRBV7-2 and TRBJ2-7): GAGVSQSPSNKVTEKGKDVELRCDPISGHTALYWYRQSLGQGLEFLIYFQGNSAPDKSGLPSDRFSAERTGGSVSTLTIQRTQQEDSAVYLCASSPQGLGSYEQYFGPGTRLTVT.

Written as DNA, the CDR3 is TGTGCCAGCAGTCCCCGGGGTAGCGGGAGCTACGAGCAGTACTTC. This translates into CASSPRGSGSYEQYF. This sequence joins TRBV27 and TRBJ2-7; 9 nucleotides align to TRBD2. Germline-derived CDR1 and CDR2 are MNHEY and SMNVEV (reference sequence). Trimming at V came to 5 bases and at J to 3 bases, leaving 8 bases not matched to a gene. CDR3 size: 15 residues.